This T cell receptor (beta chain) was sequenced during a study of T cell responses to AZD1222 COVID-19 vaccine. Study-wide results and caveats: There were mostly white British donors and more females than males, and clonal diversity was possibly underestimated. With dominance at 160-218 and 743-854, vaccine-associated CD4 TCRs spanned spike.

The trim removed 5 bases at V and 1 base at J, leaving 1 base unmatched. CDR1 SNHLY and CDR2 FYNNEI come from the germline V gene. CDR3 size: 13 residues. Repertoires were generated with immunoSEQ multiplex PCR, while TCRdb's copy carries only in-frame clones and drops some. The top ten hold 4% to 6% of the sample, which has approximately 120,000 clones, around 87% seen once. This clone is judged medium-sized. Its specificity is unknown. This receptor was identified in an adult in good health. J is TRBJ1-1 and V is TRBV2; 7 bases line up with TRBD1. The specimen was peripheral blood, collected on day 0 of AZD1222 vaccination. CDR3: CASSQGENTEAFF. Written as DNA, the CDR3 is TGTGCCAGCAGTCAGGGGGAGAACACTGAAGCTTTCTTT. The full variable domain, its missing parts supplied by reference TRBV2 and TRBJ1-1, is EPEVTQTPSHQVTQMGQEVILRCVPISNHLYFYWYRQILGQKVEFLVSFYNNEISEKSEIFDDQFSVERPDGSNFTLKIRSTKLEDSAMYFCASSQGENTEAFFGQGTRLTVV.